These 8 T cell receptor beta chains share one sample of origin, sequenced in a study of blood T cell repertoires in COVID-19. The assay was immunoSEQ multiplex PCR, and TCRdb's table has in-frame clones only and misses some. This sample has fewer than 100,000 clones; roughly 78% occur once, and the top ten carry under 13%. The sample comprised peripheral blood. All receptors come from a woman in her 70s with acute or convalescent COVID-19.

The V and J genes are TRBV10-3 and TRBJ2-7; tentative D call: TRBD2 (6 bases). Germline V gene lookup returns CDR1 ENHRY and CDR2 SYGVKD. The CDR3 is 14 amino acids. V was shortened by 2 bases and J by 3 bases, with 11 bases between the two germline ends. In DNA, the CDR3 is TGTGCCATCAGTGAGAGGCAGGAGGGCTACGAGCAGTACTTC. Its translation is CAISERQEGYEQYF.

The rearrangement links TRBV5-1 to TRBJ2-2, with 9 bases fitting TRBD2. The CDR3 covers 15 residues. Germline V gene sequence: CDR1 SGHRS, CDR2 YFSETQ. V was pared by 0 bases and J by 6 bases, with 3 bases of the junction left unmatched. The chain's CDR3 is CASSLAPSGAGELFF. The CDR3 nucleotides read TGCGCCAGCAGCTTGGCCCCTAGCGGGGCCGGGGAGCTGTTTTTT.

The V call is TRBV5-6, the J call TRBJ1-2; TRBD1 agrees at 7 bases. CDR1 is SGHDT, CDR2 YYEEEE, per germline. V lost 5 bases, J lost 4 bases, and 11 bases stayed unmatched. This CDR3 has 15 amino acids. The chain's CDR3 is CASRKQGSFVYGYTF. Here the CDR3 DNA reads TGTGCCAGCAGAAAACAGGGGAGTTTTGTCTATGGCTACACCTTC.

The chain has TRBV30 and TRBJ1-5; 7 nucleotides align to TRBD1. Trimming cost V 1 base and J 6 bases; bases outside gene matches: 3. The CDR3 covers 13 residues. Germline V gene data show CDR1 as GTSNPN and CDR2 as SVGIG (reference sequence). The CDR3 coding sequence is TGTGCCTGGAGTGGACAGGGTATTCAGCCCCAGCATTTT. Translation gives CAWSGQGIQPQHF.

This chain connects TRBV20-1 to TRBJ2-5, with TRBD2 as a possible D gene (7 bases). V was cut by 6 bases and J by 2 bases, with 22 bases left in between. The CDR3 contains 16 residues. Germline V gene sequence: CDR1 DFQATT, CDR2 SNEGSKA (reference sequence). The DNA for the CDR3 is TGCAGTGCCAGTCAGGCGGGGGCCGGGTTGCAAGAGACCCAGTACTTC. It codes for CSASQAGAGLQETQYF.

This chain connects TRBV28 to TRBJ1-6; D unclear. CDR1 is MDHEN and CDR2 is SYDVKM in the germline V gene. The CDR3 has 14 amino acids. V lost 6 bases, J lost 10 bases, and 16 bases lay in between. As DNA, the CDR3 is TGTGCCAGCAGCGTCTATGTCCTCGGGTCACCCCTCCACTTT. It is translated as CASSVYVLGSPLHF. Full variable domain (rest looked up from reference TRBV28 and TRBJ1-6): DVKVTQSSRYLVKRTGEKVFLECVQDMDHENMFWYRQDPGLGLRLIYFSYDVKMKEKGDIPEGYSVSREKKERFSLILESASTNQTSMYLCASSVYVLGSPLHFGNGTRLTVT.

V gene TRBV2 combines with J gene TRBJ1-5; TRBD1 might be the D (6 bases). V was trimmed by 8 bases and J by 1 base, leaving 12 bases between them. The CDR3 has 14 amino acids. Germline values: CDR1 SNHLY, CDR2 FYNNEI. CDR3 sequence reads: CASAQGLSNQPQHF. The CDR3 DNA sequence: TGTGCCAGCGCCCAGGGGCTGAGCAATCAGCCCCAGCATTTT.

CDR3 coding DNA: TGTGCCAGCAGCGTCCACCCCCTGGGGAGGACCGGGGAGCTGTTTTTT. Protein sequence: CASSVHPLGRTGELFF. The V and J genes are TRBV9 and TRBJ2-2; maybe TRBD2 (6 bases). Trimming removed 2 bases at V and 5 bases at J, with 16 bases between. Germline values: CDR1 SGDLS, CDR2 YYNGEE. CDR3 length: 16 amino acids.